The following is a T cell receptor (beta chain) sequence with its context. The antigen remains undetermined. This sample stems from a study of T cells after yellow fever vaccination. Study as a whole: For low cell numbers, libraries were made with SMART-Seq v4 Ultra Low Input.

The CDR3 consists of 14 residues. V lost 5 bases, J lost 5 bases, and 13 bases lay in between. The germline V gene has CDR1 LNHDA and CDR2 SQIVND (reference sequence). Study-wide results and limits: Overall, a small share of clonotypes was seen in both CD4 and CD8 compartments.

A process of 5'RACE template switching, which added a universal primer site and UMIs, was used to make TCR cDNA. In TCRdb, the 5' RACE reads were re-called with MiXCR into one record per CDR3 protein. Among hundreds of thousands of distinct CDR3 sequences, roughly a sixth were seen once, and the ten largest hold roughly a sixth. Sequenced here: PBMCs, sampled before the yellow fever booster vaccination. This rearrangement joins TRBV19 to TRBJ2-1; unclear D gene. The TCR originated in a man aged 18 to 29 who received the YFV17D yellow fever vaccine. The CDR3 DNA reads TGTGCCAGTAGTGCCAACCGGGCCAACAATGAGCAGTTCTTC. Translation: CASSANRANNEQFF.